Listed below are T cell receptor beta chains from one sample, sequenced in a study of PD-1 blockade in classical Hodgkin lymphoma. The assay was immunoSEQ multiplex PCR, and TCRdb's table has in-frame clones only and misses some. Here the sample spans 100,000 or so clones, roughly nine tenths being singletons. The sample consisted of peripheral blood mononuclear cells (PBMCs), taken before the fourth cycle of nivolumab. Every receptor here comes from a human donor with classical Hodgkin lymphoma. CDR3s include the opening cysteine and the closing phenylalanine or tryptophan. D genes are given only for firm matches. Clone size is given for some rows only: seen once, a few or many times, or a class if the clone is expanded.

j_call clone_size d_call v_call cdr3_aa cdr3_nt
TRBJ2-3 - TRBD2 TRBV5-1 CASSFYSGGVTDTQYF TGCGCCAGCAGCTTCTATAGCGGGGGAGTAACAGATACGCAGTATTTT
TRBJ2-2 - TRBD2 TRBV7-9 CASSFASGERAGELFF TGTGCCAGCAGCTTTGCTAGCGGGGAGCGGGCCGGGGAGCTGTTTTTT
TRBJ1-2 - - TRBV12-2 CASRLAGRGGSSLGYTF TGTGCAAGTCGCTTAGCGGGGAGAGGGGGGAGCTCTTTAGGCTACACCTTC
TRBJ2-3 - - TRBV5-1 CASSFAASEADTQYF TGCGCCAGCAGCTTTGCGGCTAGTGAGGCAGATACGCAGTATTTT
TRBJ2-5 - - TRBV18 CASSPDGAQYF TGTGCCAGCTCACCGGACGGCGCCCAGTACTTC
TRBJ2-1 - TRBD2 TRBV9 CASSVAWGGGSYNEQFF TGTGCCAGCAGCGTAGCTTGGGGGGGAGGCTCCTACAATGAGCAGTTCTTC
TRBJ2-5 - TRBD2 TRBV27 CASSLLRGGSTQYF TGTGCCAGCAGTTTATTGCGGGGGGGATCGACCCAGTACTTC
TRBJ2-7 - TRBD2 TRBV6-1 CASSAGLAGNSYEQYF TGTGCCAGCAGTGCCGGACTAGCGGGGAACTCCTACGAGCAGTACTTC
TRBJ1-2 - - TRBV4-3 CASSHSTGNYGYTF TGCGCCAGCAGCCACTCGACAGGAAACTATGGCTACACCTTC
TRBJ1-2 - - TRBV5-6 CASSLFMGAGRGYTF TGTGCCAGCAGCTTGTTTATGGGGGCAGGGAGGGGCTACACCTTC
TRBJ2-3 - TRBD2 TRBV5-4 CASSLVGVAGGKDTQYF TGTGCCAGCAGCTTGGTTGGGGTAGCGGGGGGAAAAGATACGCAGTATTTT
TRBJ2-7 - - TRBV19 CASRFRNRDYEQYF TGTGCCAGTAGATTCCGGAACAGGGACTACGAGCAGTACTTC
TRBJ1-6 - - TRBV30 CAWSLWGANSPLHF TGTGCCTGGAGTTTGTGGGGGGCTAATTCACCCCTCCACTTT
TRBJ1-6 - - TRBV7-9 CASRLRDGFSPLHF TGTGCCAGCAGACTCCGGGACGGATTTTCACCCCTCCACTTT
TRBJ2-5 - - TRBV27 CASSLGWGETQYF TGTGCCAGCAGTTTGGGGTGGGGTGAGACCCAGTACTTC
TRBJ1-1 - - TRBV7-2 CASSSQGNTEAFF TGTGCCAGCAGCTCACAGGGGAACACTGAAGCTTTCTTT
TRBJ2-3 - TRBD2 TRBV13 CASRLAGGRTDTQYF TGTGCCAGCCGGCTAGCGGGGGGGCGCACAGATACGCAGTATTTT
TRBJ2-5 - - TRBV29-1 CSVRPQETQYF TGCAGCGTTCGGCCTCAAGAGACCCAGTACTTC
TRBJ1-2 - TRBD1 TRBV27 CASSLYSGGYGYTF TGTGCCAGCAGTTTATACTCAGGGGGCTATGGCTACACCTTC
TRBJ2-7 - - TRBV6-1 CASSAGRIEHEQYF TGTGCCAGCAGTGCGGGACGAATAGAGCACGAGCAGTACTTC
TRBJ2-5 - TRBD2 TRBV5-4 CASSLAVGGRETQYF TGTGCCAGCAGCTTGGCCGTGGGGGGGAGGGAGACCCAGTACTTC
TRBJ2-1 - TRBD1 TRBV11-3 CASSEPGGNEQFF TGTGCCAGCAGCGAACCAGGGGGCAATGAGCAGTTCTTC
TRBJ1-2 - - TRBV6-1 CASSEAGGNYGYTF TGTGCCAGCAGTGAGGCGGGTGGCAACTATGGCTACACCTTC
TRBJ1-1 - - TRBV4-3 CASSQDWRGGTEAFF TGCGCCAGCAGCCAAGATTGGAGGGGGGGCACTGAAGCTTTCTTT
TRBJ1-6 - - TRBV21-1 CASTHPGTGHNSPLHF TGTGCCAGCACCCACCCCGGGACAGGCCATAATTCACCCCTCCACTTT
TRBJ1-2 - - TRBV5-1 CASSLIGDGYTF TGCGCCAGCAGCTTGATAGGGGATGGCTACACCTTC
TRBJ1-1 - - TRBV5-6 CASSLGSSLTEAFF TGTGCCAGCAGCTTGGGCTCAAGCCTTACTGAAGCTTTCTTT
TRBJ1-6 - TRBD1 TRBV2 CARGQGIAPLHF TGTGCCAGGGGACAGGGGATCGCACCCCTCCACTTT
TRBJ2-7 - - TRBV6-5 CASIEAGTYEQYF TGTGCCAGCATCGAGGCTGGAACCTACGAGCAGTACTTC
TRBJ1-3 - - TRBV9 CASSPETAPGNTIYF TGTGCCAGCAGCCCAGAGACGGCACCTGGAAACACCATATATTTT
TRBJ1-5 few - TRBV25-1 CASSAGGGQPQHF TGTGCCAGCAGTGCCGGGGGAGGTCAGCCCCAGCATTTT
TRBJ2-7 - TRBD1 TRBV4-1 CASSQGGTGVHEQYF TGCGCCAGCAGCCAAGGTGGGACAGGGGTCCACGAGCAGTACTTC
TRBJ2-7 once - TRBV6-5 CASSKGKGRDYEQYF TGTGCCAGCAGTAAGGGAAAAGGCAGGGACTACGAGCAGTACTTC
TRBJ2-7 once TRBD1 TRBV18 CASSQNLPGQGAIYEQYF TGTGCCAGCTCACAAAATCTACCGGGACAGGGGGCTATATACGAGCAGTACTTC
TRBJ2-3 - TRBD2 TRBV13 CASSLVAGGNTDTQYF TGTGCCAGCAGCTTGGTAGCGGGGGGTAACACAGATACGCAGTATTTT
TRBJ1-5 - - TRBV30 CAWSAVESYTNSNQPQHF TGTGCCTGGAGTGCCGTCGAGAGCTACACAAATAGCAATCAGCCCCAGCATTTT
TRBJ2-7 - TRBD1 TRBV19 CASRGTGSSYEQYF TGTGCCAGTAGGGGGACAGGGAGCTCCTACGAGCAGTACTTC
TRBJ2-7 - - TRBV4-2 CASSQEFGYEQYF TGTGCCAGCAGCCAAGAGTTCGGGTACGAGCAGTACTTC
TRBJ2-7 few - TRBV7-2 CASSSDRPARYF TGTGCCAGCAGCTCCGACAGGCCTGCTAGGTACTTC
TRBJ2-7 - - TRBV7-8 CASSPRSREQYF TGTGCCAGCAGCCCCCGGTCAAGGGAGCAGTACTTC
TRBJ2-2 - - TRBV28 CASSLVSTGELFF TGTGCCAGCAGTTTGGTTTCGACCGGGGAGCTGTTTTTT
TRBJ2-4 - - TRBV4-3 CASSQEVPGSKNIQYF TGCGCCAGCAGCCAAGAGGTCCCGGGCAGTAAAAACATTCAGTACTTC
TRBJ2-5 - TRBD2 TRBV5-1 CASSFGGGQETQYF TGCGCCAGCAGCTTTGGCGGGGGGCAAGAGACCCAGTACTTC
TRBJ1-6 - - TRBV28 CASSLATHLGVSPLHF TGTGCCAGCAGTTTGGCTACCCATCTTGGGGTATCACCCCTCCACTTT
TRBJ2-5 - TRBD2 TRBV28 CASSPRGGGETQYF TGTGCCAGCAGTCCGCGGGGGGGCGGAGAGACCCAGTACTTC
TRBJ2-3 - TRBD2 TRBV7-2 CASGRTSVDTQYF TGTGCCAGCGGTCGGACTAGCGTGGATACGCAGTATTTT
TRBJ2-7 - - TRBV7-9 CASSYYSAGAHPYEQYF TGTGCCAGCAGCTACTACTCCGCAGGGGCGCATCCCTACGAGCAGTACTTC
TRBJ1-2 once - TRBV9 CASSPREASRNYGYTF TGTGCCAGCAGCCCCCGAGAAGCTAGTAGGAACTATGGCTACACCTTC
TRBJ2-7 once - TRBV5-6 CASSLSFVQGITYEQYF TGTGCCAGCAGCTTGAGTTTTGTCCAGGGTATTACCTACGAGCAGTACTTC
TRBJ2-7 - - TRBV9 CASSVGKSSYEQYF TGTGCCAGCAGCGTAGGGAAGAGCTCCTACGAGCAGTACTTC
TRBJ2-7 - - TRBV7-2 CASSSRTLSSYEQYF TGTGCCAGCAGCTCCCGGACTCTCAGCTCCTACGAGCAGTACTTC